The clone carrying this TCR beta chain was seen only once. The antigen is undetermined. This entry is derived from a study of T cell responses to AZD1222 COVID-19 vaccine. The wider study: Pooling covered second doses at about 4 or about 12 weeks.

Measured with immunoSEQ multiplex PCR; TCRdb has only the in-frame clones, and not every one. The repertoire holds tens of thousands of clones, 70% to 90% seen once, with about a fifth in the top ten. The CDR3 covers 16 residues. V lost 4 bases and J lost 6, with 22 bases in between. The germline gives CDR1 SGDLS, CDR2 YYNGEE. Findings of the study overall: Clonal diversity may have been underestimated in mostly white British donors.

This sequence joins TRBV9 and TRBJ2-5, with D tentatively TRBD2 (6 bases). This clonotype was obtained from an adult in good health. The sequencing used peripheral blood, collected on day 0 of AZD1222 vaccination. The CDR3 loop reads CASSKMGGGPSKTQYF. The CDR3 DNA follows: TGTGCCAGCAGCAAAATGGGTGGAGGGCCCTCTAAGACCCAGTACTTC.